These 20 T cell receptor beta chains were sequenced from one sample in a study of blood T cell repertoires in COVID-19. Here immunoSEQ multiplex PCR was the method, and the copy in TCRdb shows in-frame clones only, minus some. The table lists 130,000 to 150,000 clones, around 84% of them singletons. Sequencing was carried out using peripheral blood. The receptor set was obtained from a woman aged 50 to 60 in a cohort sampled during active or convalescent COVID-19.

J is TRBJ1-3 and V is TRBV12-3 or TRBV12-4; D is unclear. This CDR3 is built from 13 residues. Between the trimmed V and J ends, which lost 6 bases and 2 bases, there was a span of 8 bases. CDR3 sequence reads: CASSRRAGNTIYF. CDR3 DNA sequence: TGTGCCAGCAGCCGACGGGCTGGAAACACCATATATTTT.

The chain recombines TRBV4-1 with TRBJ2-2, with 9 bases identical to TRBD1. Per germline, CDR1 MGHRA and CDR2 YSYEKL. The V gene end was trimmed by 2 bases and the J gene end by 4 bases; junction bases not matched to a gene: 8. The CDR3 is 17 residues long. CDR3 coding DNA: TGCGCCAGCAGCCAATCCCCCGGGACAGGGACCACCGGGGAGCTGTTTTTT. It specifies CASSQSPGTGTTGELFF.

This chain links TRBV7-6 with TRBJ2-2; the D is unclear. The CDR3 is 16 amino acids. In germline, CDR1 is SGHVS, CDR2 FNYEAQ. The V gene lost 5 bases and the J gene lost 0 bases, with 13 bases spanning the gap. The CDR3 DNA is TGTGCCAGCAGCCCCCGGCGGCGAACGAACACCGGGGAGCTGTTTTTT. Protein product: CASSPRRRTNTGELFF.

V and J are TRBV5-1 and TRBJ1-2; TRBD1 matches 12 bases. Germline V gives CDR1 SGHRS, CDR2 YFSETQ. V lost 2 bases to trimming and J lost 8 bases; unmatched junction nucleotides: 4. The CDR3 contains 14 residues. The CDR3 sequence is CASSLGTGGGGYTF. CDR3 nucleotides: TGCGCCAGCAGCTTAGGGACAGGGGGCGGCGGCTACACCTTC.

The chain is built from TRBV9 and TRBJ2-3, with 9 bases matching TRBD2. The CDR3 is 17 residues long. The V gene end was trimmed by 0 bases and the J gene end by 2 bases; junction bases not matched to a gene: 7. CDR1 is SGDLS, CDR2 YYNGEE, per germline. The CDR3 sequence is CASSVAPRGGVTDTQYF. In DNA form, the CDR3 reads TGTGCCAGCAGCGTAGCCCCGCGGGGGGGCGTCACAGATACGCAGTATTTT.

The V and J genes are TRBV7-2 and TRBJ2-7, with 8 positions matching TRBD1. The germline gives CDR1 SGHTA, CDR2 FQGNSA. Trimming at V came to 4 bases and at J to 2 bases, leaving 4 bases not matched to a gene. The CDR3 is 14 amino acids. In nucleotides, the CDR3 is TGTGCCAGCAGCTCTATGGGACAGGCCTACGAGCAGTACTTC. Its translation: CASSSMGQAYEQYF. The whole variable domain, filled in from reference TRBV7-2 and TRBJ2-7, reads GAGVSQSPSNKVTEKGKDVELRCDPISGHTALYWYRQSLGQGLEFLIYFQGNSAPDKSGLPSDRFSAERTGGSVSTLTIQRTQQEDSAVYLCASSSMGQAYEQYFGPGTRLTVT.

V usage is TRBV7-6 and J usage is TRBJ2-7; TRBD1 matches at 8 bases. Germline loops: CDR1 SGHVS, CDR2 FNYEAQ. This CDR3 region has 16 residues. J lost 3 bases, V lost 2 bases, and 9 bases had no gene match. CDR3 region: CASSLPQGTGDYEQYF. CDR3 DNA: TGTGCCAGCAGCTTACCACAAGGGACAGGAGACTACGAGCAGTACTTC.

The chain has TRBV3-1 (or the pseudogene TRBV3-2) and TRBJ1-5; D may be TRBD1 (5 bases). CDR1 is LGHDT and CDR2 is YNNKEL in the germline V gene (reference sequence). The CDR3 has 14 residues. V was clipped by 2 bases and J by 4 bases, with 9 bases between them. The CDR3 DNA sequence: TGTGCCAGCAGCCAATGGGGGGTAAATCAGCCCCAGCATTTT. This codes for CASSQWGVNQPQHF.

This clone was observed once. CDR3 protein: CASSKDSYSNQPQHF. DNA of the CDR3: TGTGCCAGTAGTAAGGACTCATATAGCAATCAGCCCCAGCATTTT. The chain joins TRBV19 to TRBJ1-5; D not certain. Per germline, CDR1 LNHDA and CDR2 SQIVND (reference sequence). The ends were cut back, 4 bases at V and 0 bases at J, with 10 bases in the middle. The CDR3 extends over 15 amino acids.

V is TRBV14 and J is TRBJ2-2; D gene unclear. The germline V gene has CDR1 SGHDN and CDR2 FVKESK. This CDR3 is built from 13 residues. Deletions cut 2 bases from V and 6 bases from J, with 7 bases between. The CDR3 loop reads CASSQQEAGELFF. The CDR3 DNA reads as TGTGCCAGCAGCCAACAGGAAGCCGGGGAGCTGTTTTTT.

J is TRBJ2-3 and V is TRBV24-1, with D maybe TRBD1 (6 bases). Germline values: CDR1 KGHDR, CDR2 SFDVKD. There are 15 residues in the CDR3. V was clipped by 1 base and J by 2 bases, with 9 bases between them. CDR3 sequence (DNA): TGTGCCACCAGTGATTTAGGGGGATACACAGATACGCAGTATTTT. Amino acids: CATSDLGGYTDTQYF.

The J gene is TRBJ1-1, the V gene TRBV30; the match to TRBD1 covers 7 bases. V lost 3 bases to trimming and J lost 6 bases; unmatched junction nucleotides: 4. The CDR3 covers 12 residues. Per the germline V gene, CDR1 is GTSNPN and CDR2 is SVGIG (reference sequence). As DNA, the CDR3 is TGTGCCTGGAGCGACAGGGCTGCTGAAGCTTTCTTT. Translating it yields CAWSDRAAEAFF.

J is TRBJ1-3 and V is TRBV7-2; D may be TRBD1 (5 bases). Per germline, CDR1 SGHTA and CDR2 FQGNSA. The CDR3 loop spans 16 amino acids. V lost 5 bases, J lost 2 bases, and 16 bases lay in between. The CDR3 loop reads CASSPRDRGAGNTIYF. The CDR3 nucleotides are TGTGCCAGCAGCCCCAGGGACCGCGGGGCTGGAAACACCATATATTTT.

This chain links TRBV3-1 (or the pseudogene TRBV3-2) with TRBJ2-2; the match to TRBD1 covers 7 bases. The germline V gene encodes CDR1 LGHDT and CDR2 YNNKEL (reference sequence). The trim removed 5 bases at V and 1 base at J, leaving 7 bases unmatched. This CDR3 is built from 16 residues. The CDR3 region has the DNA TGTGCCAGCAGCTCCCGGGACAGCCTGAACACCGGGGAGCTGTTTTTT. Translating it yields CASSSRDSLNTGELFF.

The CDR3 bases are TGCGCCAGCAGCTCAACAGGGCAGGTCACTGAAGCTTTCTTT. Amino acids: CASSSTGQVTEAFF. The chain joins TRBV5-1 to TRBJ1-1; TRBD1 might be the D (6 bases). Germline CDR1 and CDR2: SGHRS and YFSETQ. The CDR3 runs to 14 residues. Trimming pared 3 bases from V and 4 bases from J, leaving 13 bases between.

This rearrangement joins TRBV9 to TRBJ2-7; D gene unclear. Trimming pared 4 bases from V and 2 bases from J, leaving 7 bases between. The CDR3 covers 12 residues. The germline gives CDR1 SGDLS, CDR2 YYNGEE. The CDR3 loop is CASSPRPYEQYF. The DNA of the CDR3 is TGTGCCAGCAGCCCCCGTCCCTACGAGCAGTACTTC.

The chain combines TRBV3-1 (or the pseudogene TRBV3-2) with TRBJ1-6, with 7 bases lining up with TRBD1. The CDR3 has 15 amino acids. Germline CDR1 is LGHDT and CDR2 is YNNKEL (reference sequence). V shed 4 bases, J shed 7 bases, and the junction held 7 bases outside the gene matches. The DNA of the CDR3 is TGTGCCAGCAGCCCGACCCGGGACAGCAATTCACCCCTCCACTTT. Translation gives CASSPTRDSNSPLHF.

This clone was recorded once. The V gene is TRBV3-1 (or the pseudogene TRBV3-2), the J gene TRBJ1-3; TRBD1 matches at 8 bases. V was pared by 0 bases and J by 8 bases, with 6 bases of the junction left unmatched. The CDR3 runs to 15 residues. Germline V gene sequence: CDR1 LGHDT, CDR2 YNNKEL (reference sequence). CDR3 sequence (DNA): TGTGCCAGCAGCCAAGACTTTGGACAGGGCCACACCATATATTTT. Amino acids: CASSQDFGQGHTIYF.

This clone was detected a few times. The rearrangement links TRBV19 to TRBJ1-5; possibly TRBD1 for D (6 bases). CDR3 length equals 18 residues. The ends were cut back, 0 bases at V and 3 bases at J, with 18 bases in the middle. CDR1 is LNHDA and CDR2 is SQIVND in the germline V gene (reference sequence). CDR3 coding DNA: TGTGCCAGTAGTATAGACCCCAACAGGGAGAGGTACAATCAGCCCCAGCATTTT. It specifies CASSIDPNRERYNQPQHF.

The rearrangement uses TRBV10-3 and TRBJ2-1; D is perhaps TRBD2 (5 bases). The CDR3 has 11 residues. The ends were cut back, 9 bases at V and 3 bases at J, with 6 bases in the middle. Per germline, CDR1 ENHRY and CDR2 SYGVKD. The CDR3 region has the DNA TGTGCCATAGCGGTCTACAATGAGCAGTTCTTC. Protein sequence: CAIAVYNEQFF.